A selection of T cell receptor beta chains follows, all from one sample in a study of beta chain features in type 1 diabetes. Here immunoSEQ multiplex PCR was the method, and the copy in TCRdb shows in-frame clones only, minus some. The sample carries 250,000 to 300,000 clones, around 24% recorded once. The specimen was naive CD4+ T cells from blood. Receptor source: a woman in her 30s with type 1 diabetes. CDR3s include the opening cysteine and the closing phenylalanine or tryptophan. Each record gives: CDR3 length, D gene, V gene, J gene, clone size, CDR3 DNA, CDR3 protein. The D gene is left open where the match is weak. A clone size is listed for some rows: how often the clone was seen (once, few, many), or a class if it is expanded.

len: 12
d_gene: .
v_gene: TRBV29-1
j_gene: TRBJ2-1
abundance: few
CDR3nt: TGCAGCGTTGCCGGGAATGACAATGAGCAGTTCTTC
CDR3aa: CSVAGNDNEQFF

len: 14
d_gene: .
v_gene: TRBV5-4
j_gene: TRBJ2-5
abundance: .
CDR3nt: TGTGCCAGCAGCCAAGACTGGAGTGGAAAGACCCAGTACTTC
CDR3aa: CASSQDWSGKTQYF

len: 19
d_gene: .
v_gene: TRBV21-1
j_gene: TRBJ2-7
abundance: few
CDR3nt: TGTGCCAGCAGCCCCCACCCCAGACTAGCGGGAGCGAGGGACTACGAGCAGTACTTC
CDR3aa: CASSPHPRLAGARDYEQYF

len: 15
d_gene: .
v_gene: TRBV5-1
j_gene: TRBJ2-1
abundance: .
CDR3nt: TGCGCCAGCAGCTTGGATCCAGGGTCCTACAATGAGCAGTTCTTC
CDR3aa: CASSLDPGSYNEQFF

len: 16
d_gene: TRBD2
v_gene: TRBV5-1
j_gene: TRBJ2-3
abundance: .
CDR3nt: TGCGCCAGCAGCTTGGAGGCTAGCGGGATCACAGATACGCAGTATTTT
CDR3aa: CASSLEASGITDTQYF

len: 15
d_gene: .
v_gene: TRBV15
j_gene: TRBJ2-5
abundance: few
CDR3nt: TGTGCCACCAGCCTCTTGGCGGGTGGGGAAGAGACCCAGTACTTC
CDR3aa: CATSLLAGGEETQYF

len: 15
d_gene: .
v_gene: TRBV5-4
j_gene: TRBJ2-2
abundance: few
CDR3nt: TGTGCCAGCAGCGCCGGGGACTTGAACACCGGGGAGCTGTTTTTT
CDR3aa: CASSAGDLNTGELFF

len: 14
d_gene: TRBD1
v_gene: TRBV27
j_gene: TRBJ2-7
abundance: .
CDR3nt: TGTGCCAGCAGTTTCGGGACAGCCTCCTACGAGCAGTACTTC
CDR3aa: CASSFGTASYEQYF

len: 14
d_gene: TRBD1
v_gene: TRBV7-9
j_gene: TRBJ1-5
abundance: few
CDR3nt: TGTGCCAGCAGCTTAGGGACAGGGAACCAGCCCCAGCATTTT
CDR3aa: CASSLGTGNQPQHF

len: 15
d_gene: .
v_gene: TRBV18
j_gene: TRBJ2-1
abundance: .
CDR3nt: TGTGCCAGCTCACCTGACAGCCTGCCCTACAATGAGCAGTTCTTC
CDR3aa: CASSPDSLPYNEQFF

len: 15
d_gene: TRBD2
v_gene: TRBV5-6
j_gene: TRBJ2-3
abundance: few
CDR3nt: TGTGCCAGCAGCTTGGTGGCGGGGGTCACAGATACGCAGTATTTT
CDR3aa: CASSLVAGVTDTQYF

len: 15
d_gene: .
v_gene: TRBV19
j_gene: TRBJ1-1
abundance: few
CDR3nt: TGTGCCAGTAGTATTTCCTGGACAGCGAACACTGAAGCTTTCTTT
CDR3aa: CASSISWTANTEAFF

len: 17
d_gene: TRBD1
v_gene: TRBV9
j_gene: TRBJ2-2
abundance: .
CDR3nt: TGTGCCAGCAGCGTAGAGCCCCCGGACAGGGTCGCCGGGGAGCTGTTTTTT
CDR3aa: CASSVEPPDRVAGELFF

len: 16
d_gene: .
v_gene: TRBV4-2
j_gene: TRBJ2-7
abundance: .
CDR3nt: TGTGCCAGCAGCCAAGATTCCAGCGGCACTCACTACGAGCAGTACTTC
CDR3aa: CASSQDSSGTHYEQYF

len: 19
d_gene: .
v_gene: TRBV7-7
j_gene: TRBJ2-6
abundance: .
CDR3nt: TGTGCTAGCGCACCGCTCACAGGGTCGATTAGCTCTGGGGCCAACGTCCTGACTTTC
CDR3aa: CASAPLTGSISSGANVLTF

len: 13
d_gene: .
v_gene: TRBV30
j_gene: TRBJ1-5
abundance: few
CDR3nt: TGTGCCTGGAGTGGACAGGGCAATCAGCCCCAGCATTTT
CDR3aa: CAWSGQGNQPQHF